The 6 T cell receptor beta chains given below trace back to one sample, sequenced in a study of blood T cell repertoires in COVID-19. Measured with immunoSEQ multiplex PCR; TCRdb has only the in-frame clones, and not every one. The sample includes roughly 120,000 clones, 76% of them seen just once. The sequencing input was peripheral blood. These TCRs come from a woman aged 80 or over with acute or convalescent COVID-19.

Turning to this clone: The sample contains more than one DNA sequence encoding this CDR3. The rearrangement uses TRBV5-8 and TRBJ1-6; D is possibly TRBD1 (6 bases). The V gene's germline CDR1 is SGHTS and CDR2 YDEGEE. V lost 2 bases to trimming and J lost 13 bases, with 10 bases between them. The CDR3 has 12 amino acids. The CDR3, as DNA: TGTGCCAGCAGCTTAACAGGGCCTCCCCTCCACTTT. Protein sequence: CASSLTGPPLHF.

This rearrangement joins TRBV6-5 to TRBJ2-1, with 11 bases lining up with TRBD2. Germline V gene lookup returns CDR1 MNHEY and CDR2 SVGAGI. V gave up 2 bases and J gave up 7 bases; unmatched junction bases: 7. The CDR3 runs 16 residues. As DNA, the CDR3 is TGTGCCAGCAGTTACACGCTAGCGGGGGGATTAAATGAGCAGTTCTTC. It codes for CASSYTLAGGLNEQFF.

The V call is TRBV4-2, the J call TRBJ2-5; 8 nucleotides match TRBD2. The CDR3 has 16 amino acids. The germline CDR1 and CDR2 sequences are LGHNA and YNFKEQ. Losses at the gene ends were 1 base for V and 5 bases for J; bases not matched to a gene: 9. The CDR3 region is CASSQGEYSGDETQYF. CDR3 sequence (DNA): TGTGCCAGCAGCCAAGGAGAATATAGCGGGGACGAGACCCAGTACTTC.

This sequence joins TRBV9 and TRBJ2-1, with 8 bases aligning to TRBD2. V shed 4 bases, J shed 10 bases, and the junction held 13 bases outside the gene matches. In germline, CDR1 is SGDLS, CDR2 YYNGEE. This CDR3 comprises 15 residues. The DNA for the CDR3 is TGTGCCAGCAGCCCTTTTAGCGGGAATTTGGGCGAGCAGTTCTTC. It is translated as CASSPFSGNLGEQFF.

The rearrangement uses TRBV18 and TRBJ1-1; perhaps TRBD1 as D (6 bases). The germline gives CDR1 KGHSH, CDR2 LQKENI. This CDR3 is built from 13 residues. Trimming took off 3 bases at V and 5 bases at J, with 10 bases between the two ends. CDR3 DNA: TGTGCCAGCTCACCTCGACAGGAAACTGAAGCTTTCTTT. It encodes CASSPRQETEAFF.

CDR3 nucleotide sequence: TGTGCCAGCAGCCTCCGGGCTAGCGGGAACGATGAGCAGTTCTTC. Its protein is CASSLRASGNDEQFF. J is TRBJ2-1 and V is TRBV3-1 (or the pseudogene TRBV3-2); 9 bases agree with TRBD2. V dropped 4 bases and J dropped 8; count of bases not matched to a gene: 9. This CDR3 is built from 15 residues. Germline V gene data show CDR1 as LGHDT and CDR2 as YNNKEL (reference sequence).